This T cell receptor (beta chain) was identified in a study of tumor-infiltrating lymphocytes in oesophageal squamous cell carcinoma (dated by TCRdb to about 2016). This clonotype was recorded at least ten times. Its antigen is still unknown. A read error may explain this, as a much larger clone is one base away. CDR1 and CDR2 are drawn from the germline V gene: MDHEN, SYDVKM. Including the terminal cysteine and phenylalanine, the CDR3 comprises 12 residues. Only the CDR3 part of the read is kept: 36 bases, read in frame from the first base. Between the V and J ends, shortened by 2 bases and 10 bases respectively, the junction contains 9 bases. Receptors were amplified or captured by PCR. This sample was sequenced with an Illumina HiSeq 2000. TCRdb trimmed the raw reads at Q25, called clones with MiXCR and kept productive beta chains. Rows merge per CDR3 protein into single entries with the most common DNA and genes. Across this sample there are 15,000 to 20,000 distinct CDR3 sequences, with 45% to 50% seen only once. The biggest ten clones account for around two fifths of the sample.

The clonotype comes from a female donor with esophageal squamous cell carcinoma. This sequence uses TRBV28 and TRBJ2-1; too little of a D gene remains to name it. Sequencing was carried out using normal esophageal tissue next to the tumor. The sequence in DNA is TGTGCCAGCAGTTTAGTTTCCGGCGAGCAGTTCTTC. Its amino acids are CASSLVSGEQFF.